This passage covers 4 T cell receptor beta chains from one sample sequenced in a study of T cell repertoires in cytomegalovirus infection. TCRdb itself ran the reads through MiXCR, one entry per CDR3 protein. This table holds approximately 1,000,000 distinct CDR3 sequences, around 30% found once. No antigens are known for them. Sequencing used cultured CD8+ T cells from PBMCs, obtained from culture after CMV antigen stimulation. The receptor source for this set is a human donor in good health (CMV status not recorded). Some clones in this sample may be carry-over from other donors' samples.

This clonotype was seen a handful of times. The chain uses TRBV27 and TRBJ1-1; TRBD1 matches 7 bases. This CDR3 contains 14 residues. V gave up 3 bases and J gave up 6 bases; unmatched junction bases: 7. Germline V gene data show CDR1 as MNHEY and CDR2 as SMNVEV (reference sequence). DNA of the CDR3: TGTGCCAGCAGTTTTGGTCAGGGGGGCGCTGAAGCTTTCTTT. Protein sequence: CASSFGQGGAEAFF.

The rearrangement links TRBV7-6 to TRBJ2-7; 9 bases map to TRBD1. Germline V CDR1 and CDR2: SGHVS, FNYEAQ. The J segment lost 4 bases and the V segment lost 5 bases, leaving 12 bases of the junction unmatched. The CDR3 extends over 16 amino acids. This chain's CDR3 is CASSTSQGAAKYEQYF. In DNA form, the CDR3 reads TGTGCCAGCAGCACTTCACAGGGGGCGGCCAAATACGAGCAGTACTTC.

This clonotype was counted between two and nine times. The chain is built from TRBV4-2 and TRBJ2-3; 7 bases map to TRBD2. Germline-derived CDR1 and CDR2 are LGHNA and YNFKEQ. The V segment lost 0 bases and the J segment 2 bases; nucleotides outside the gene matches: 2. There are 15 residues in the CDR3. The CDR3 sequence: CASSQEAGHTDTQYF. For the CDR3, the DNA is TGTGCCAGCAGCCAAGAAGCGGGGCACACAGATACGCAGTATTTT.

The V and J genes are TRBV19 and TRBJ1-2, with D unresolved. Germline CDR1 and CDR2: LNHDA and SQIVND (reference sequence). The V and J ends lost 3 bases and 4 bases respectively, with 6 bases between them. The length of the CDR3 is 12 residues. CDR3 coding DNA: TGTGCCAGTAGTATGGCGTCCTATGGCTACACCTTC. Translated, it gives CASSMASYGYTF.